What follows are 14 T cell receptor beta chains derived from one specimen sequenced in a study of control samples from healthy donors and cancer patients. Some clones are missing from TCRdb's copy, which holds only in-frame ones; the method was immunoSEQ multiplex PCR. This sample carries about 92,000 clones, around 82% of them seen once, and the ten largest clones take around 9.5%. Material for sequencing was blood. Every receptor here comes from a woman aged 55-70 years in good health.

This chain uses TRBV6-1 with TRBJ2-7, with 9 nucleotides matching TRBD1. Germline-derived CDR1 and CDR2 are MNHNS and SASEGT. The J segment lost 6 bases and the V segment lost 3 bases, leaving 9 bases of the junction unmatched. The CDR3 is 15 residues long. CDR3 in DNA: TGTGCCAGCAGTGACCCGGGACAGGGCCCTATCGAGCAGTACTTC. This gives the protein CASSDPGQGPIEQYF.

Only one count was recorded for this clone. The chain is built from TRBV5-1 and TRBJ2-7; TRBD1 might be the D (5 bases). The V end was cut by 1 base, the J end by 6 bases, with 14 bases between. Germline CDR1 and CDR2: SGHRS and YFSETQ. The CDR3 extends over 14 amino acids. The CDR3 nucleotides read TGCGCCAGCAGCTTGAGTGGGGCAGTCGGCGAGCAGTACTTC. This gives the protein CASSLSGAVGEQYF.

The chain links TRBV6-5 to TRBJ2-2; D is possibly TRBD2 (7 bases). Per germline, CDR1 MNHEY and CDR2 SVGAGI. V gave up 7 bases and J gave up 5 bases, with 17 bases separating them. There are 15 residues in the CDR3. CDR3 sequence: CASNGGRGGTGELFF. In DNA form, the CDR3 reads TGTGCCAGCAACGGGGGAAGGGGGGGGACCGGGGAGCTGTTTTTT.

The chain uses TRBV4-1 and TRBJ1-6, with a weak D call TRBD1 (5 bases). The CDR3 is made up of 16 amino acids. The V gene lost 7 bases and the J gene lost 13 bases, with 26 bases spanning the gap. The germline gives CDR1 MGHRA, CDR2 YSYEKL. CDR3 bases: TGCGCCAGCACTCCTTCTTATCCGGGGGACTATCCGCCCCTCCACTTT. Amino acid sequence: CASTPSYPGDYPPLHF.

The chain couples TRBV7-5 to TRBJ2-5. TRBV7-5 represents a pseudogene. The CDR3 loop spans 15 amino acids. The CDR3 here is CARSPCQRGQETQYF. DNA of the CDR3: TGTGCCAGAAGCCCGTGTCAGAGGGGCCAAGAGACCCAGTACTTC.

Here the CDR3 reads CASSPFRPHDYGYTF. Written as DNA, the CDR3 is TGCGCCAGCAGCCCCTTTCGACCGCATGACTATGGCTACACCTTC. The chain joins TRBV5-1 to TRBJ1-2; D unclear. There are 15 residues in the CDR3. V was clipped by 4 bases and J by 3 bases, with 16 bases between them. The germline V gene encodes CDR1 SGHRS and CDR2 YFSETQ.

V gene TRBV18 combines with J gene TRBJ2-3, with D tentatively TRBD1 (6 bases). The CDR3 has 13 amino acids. Germline V gene data show CDR1 as KGHSH and CDR2 as LQKENI. The V end lost 7 bases, the J end lost 6 bases, and 14 bases lay between the germline ends. The CDR3 region is CASFGQLGDTQYF. The CDR3, as DNA: TGTGCCAGCTTCGGACAGTTGGGGGATACGCAGTATTTT. Variable domain in full (rest from reference TRBV18 and TRBJ2-3): NAGVMQNPRHLVRRRGQEARLRCSPMKGHSHVYWYRQLPEEGLKFMVYLQKENIIDESGMPKERFSAEFPKEGPSILRIQQVVRGDSAAYFCASFGQLGDTQYFGPGTRLTVL.

A single count supports this clone. The chain carries TRBV11-2 and TRBJ1-6; perhaps TRBD1 as D (5 bases). Trimming pared 7 bases from V and 7 bases from J, leaving 17 bases between. This CDR3 has 15 amino acids. Germline assignment: CDR1 SGHAT and CDR2 FQNNGV. The CDR3 sequence: CASKPSLGGNSPLHF. DNA of the CDR3: TGTGCCAGCAAGCCCAGCTTGGGGGGAAATTCACCCCTCCACTTT. The full variable domain, completed using reference TRBV11-2 and TRBJ1-6, is EAGVAQSPRYKIIEKRQSVAFWCNPISGHATLYWYQQILGQGPKLLIQFQNNGVVDDSQLPKDRFSAERLKGVDSTLKIQPAKLEDSAVYLCASKPSLGGNSPLHFGNGTRLTVT.

The rearrangement uses TRBV6-6 and TRBJ1-5, with D uncertain. Germline CDR1 is MNHNY and CDR2 is SVGAGI (reference sequence). V was shortened by 6 bases and J by 0 bases, with 6 bases between the two germline ends. The CDR3 length is 13 residues. The CDR3 bases are TGTGCCAGCAGGTTAGATAGCAATCAGCCCCAGCATTTT. Its translation: CASRLDSNQPQHF.

The J gene is TRBJ1-2, the V gene TRBV7-9, with 7 bases fitting TRBD1. Per germline, CDR1 SEHNR and CDR2 FQNEAQ (reference sequence). The CDR3 loop spans 13 amino acids. The V and J ends lost 5 bases and 5 bases, in that order; junction bases with no gene match: 5. The CDR3 DNA follows: TGTGCCAGCAGCCCGGACAGGAGATATGGCTACACCTTC. Protein sequence: CASSPDRRYGYTF.

V usage is TRBV12-5 and J usage is TRBJ2-1; 10 positions agree with TRBD2. Germline trimming cut 3 bases from V and 2 bases from J; bases unmatched to any gene: 7. Germline CDR1 LGHNT, CDR2 FRNRAP. The CDR3 has 17 amino acids. The CDR3 loop is CASGFSLAGTAYNEQFF. CDR3 DNA sequence: TGTGCTAGTGGTTTCTCACTAGCGGGGACTGCCTACAATGAGCAGTTCTTC.

The rearrangement links TRBV6-5 to TRBJ2-7; 7 nucleotides line up with TRBD1. The CDR3 is 13 amino acids. Germline CDR1 reads MNHEY; CDR2 reads SVGAGI. With 6 bases clipped from V and 4 bases from J, the junction kept 6 bases outside the gene matches. This CDR3 reads CASSWGQRYEQYF. The CDR3 nucleotides are TGTGCCAGCAGCTGGGGACAGAGGTACGAGCAGTACTTC.

This chain uses TRBV10-1 with TRBJ1-3; possibly TRBD1 for D (5 bases). The CDR3 runs to 13 residues. Per the germline V gene, CDR1 is WNHNN and CDR2 is SYGVQD (reference sequence). V lost 4 bases and J lost 1, with 5 bases in between. The CDR3 here is CASSGTSGNTIYF. CDR3 bases: TGCGCCAGCAGTGGGACATCTGGAAACACCATATATTTT.

This chain joins TRBV28 and TRBJ1-5, with D possibly matching TRBD1 (5 bases). From germline, CDR1 is MDHEN and CDR2 SYDVKM. V shed 6 bases and J shed 2 bases, with 11 bases lying between them. The CDR3 is 14 amino acids. Here the CDR3 reads CASRGGGRNQPQHF. Here the CDR3 DNA reads TGTGCCAGCAGGGGCGGGGGACGCAATCAGCCCCAGCATTTT.